This record covers a single T cell receptor beta chain. This sample is part of a study of blood T cell repertoires in COVID-19. On the study more broadly: T cells, B-cell-depleted T cells, or PBMCs provided the cDNA or gDNA that served as material.

The protocol was immunoSEQ multiplex PCR, while the TCRdb copy is restricted to in-frame clones and leaves out a portion. The profile shows around 160,000 clones, about 90% of them singletons. Germline CDR1 MNHEY, CDR2 SMNVEV (reference sequence). This CDR3 comprises 14 residues. V shed 4 bases and J 6 bases; nucleotides not matched to a gene: 5. The source material was PBMCs or T cells enriched from blood (not recorded which). The receptor comes from a woman between 35 and 50 years old who had been exposed to COVID-19. V usage is TRBV27 and J usage is TRBJ1-5; 8 bases map to TRBD1. CDR3: CASSSGQVSQPQHF. CDR3 sequence (DNA): TGTGCCAGCAGTTCGGGACAGGTCAGTCAGCCCCAGCATTTT.